The clone carrying this TCR beta chain was seen more than once but under ten times. Sequencing was performed with immunoSEQ multiplex PCR; in TCRdb, only in-frame clones are kept and a portion is missing. The sample yields more than 45,000 clones, 70% to 90% seen once. It was autoimmune disease history or systemic immunosuppression that excluded patients. Drawing of blood for sampling happened at baseline, at cycle 4 day 1, and at cycle 7 day 1. The data stem from a study of OX40 agonist ivuxolimab in advanced cancers. Study in general: The study gave patients intravenous ivuxolimab at 0.01 to 10 mg/kg every 2 weeks. Aged 23 to 79 with a mean of about 63 years, they were 75% to 85% male.

This TCR derives from an adult with an advanced solid tumor such as melanoma, head and neck, liver or kidney cancer. This specimen consisted of CD4+ or CD8+ T cells sorted from blood, obtained in a trial of the OX40 agonist ivuxolimab.

The CDR3: CARIQGASQAGVYNEQFF. CDR3 nucleotides: TGCGCCAGAATACAGGGGGCTTCCCAAGCGGGGGTTTACAATGAGCAGTTCTTC. The chain links TRBV10-1 to TRBJ2-1; a weak D match, TRBD1 (9 bases). Per the germline V gene, CDR1 is WNHNN and CDR2 is SYGVQD (reference sequence). The CDR3 runs to 18 residues. The germline V and J ends were trimmed by 9 bases and 4 bases, with 28 bases remaining between them.